This section outlines one TCR beta chain sequence together with its context. Its antigen remains unidentified. Sequenced by immunoSEQ multiplex PCR; TCRdb stores in-frame clones only, minus some. The sample lists over 130,000 clones, approximately 90% occurring once. The sample is drawn from a study of Ad26.COV2.S vaccination and SARS-CoV-2 variants. Whole-study results and caveats: The analyses of TCR breadth and depth may have understated the size of total T cell responses.

Per the germline V gene, CDR1 is SEHNR and CDR2 is FQNEAQ (reference sequence). V dropped 4 bases and J dropped 0; count of bases not matched to a gene: 7. The CDR3 runs to 16 residues. The TCR was taken from a human donor who had recovered from COVID-19. This chain uses TRBV7-9 with TRBJ1-1; 8 positions match TRBD1. The specimen comprised peripheral blood, sampled after recovery from COVID-19. The CDR3 sequence: CASSSGGLYMNTEAFF. The CDR3 DNA sequence: TGTGCCAGCAGCTCAGGGGGCCTATACATGAACACTGAAGCTTTCTTT.